This paragraph reports one TCR beta chain. With 6 bases removed from V and 3 bases from J, the gap between germline ends came to 17 bases. The CDR3 covers 15 residues. Germline values: CDR1 SGHTA, CDR2 FQGNSA. This entry comes from a study of OX40 agonist ivuxolimab in advanced cancers. The overall study: At 0.01 to 10 mg/kg, ivuxolimab was administered intravenously to patients every 2 weeks.

Assay used: immunoSEQ multiplex PCR; TCRdb lists only in-frame clones, some missing. The data show 77,000 or so clones, with around 90% seen just once and 1.5% to 2% held by the top ten. V and J are TRBV7-2 and TRBJ1-1; D not resolved. The sequenced sample was CD4+ or CD8+ T cells sorted from blood, obtained in a trial of the OX40 agonist ivuxolimab. The origin of this receptor is an adult with an advanced solid tumor such as melanoma, head and neck, liver or kidney cancer. The CDR3 DNA sequence: TGTGCCAGCAGAACCGGACCCCAATGGTACACTGAAGCTTTCTTT. As protein: CASRTGPQWYTEAFF.